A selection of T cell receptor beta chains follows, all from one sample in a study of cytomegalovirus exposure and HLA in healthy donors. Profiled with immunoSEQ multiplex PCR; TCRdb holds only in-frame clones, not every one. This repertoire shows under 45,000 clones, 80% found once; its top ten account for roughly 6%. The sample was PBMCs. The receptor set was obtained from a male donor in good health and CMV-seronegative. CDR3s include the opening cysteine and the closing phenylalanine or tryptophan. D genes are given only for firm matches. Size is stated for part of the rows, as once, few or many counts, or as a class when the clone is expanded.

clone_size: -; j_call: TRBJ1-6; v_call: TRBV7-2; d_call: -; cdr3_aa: CASSSGQYSPLHF; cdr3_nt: TGTGCCAGCAGCTCCGGACAGTATTCACCCCTCCACTTT
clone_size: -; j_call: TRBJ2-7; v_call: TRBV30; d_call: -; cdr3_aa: CALIRGNEQYF; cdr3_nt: TGTGCCCTGATCCGGGGTAACGAGCAGTACTTC
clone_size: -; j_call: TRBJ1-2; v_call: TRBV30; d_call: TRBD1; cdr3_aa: CAWSITGAPNYGYTF; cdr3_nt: TGTGCCTGGAGTATAACAGGGGCTCCTAACTATGGCTACACCTTC
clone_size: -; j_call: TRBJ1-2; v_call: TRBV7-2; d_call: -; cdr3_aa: CASSLALGGRHGYTF; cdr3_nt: TGTGCCAGCAGCTTAGCGCTAGGAGGGAGGCATGGCTACACCTTC
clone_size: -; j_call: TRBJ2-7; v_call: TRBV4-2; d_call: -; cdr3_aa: CASSQDFGVGYDRRSYEQYF; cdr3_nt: TGTGCCAGCAGCCAAGATTTCGGGGTAGGGTACGACAGGCGATCCTACGAGCAGTACTTC
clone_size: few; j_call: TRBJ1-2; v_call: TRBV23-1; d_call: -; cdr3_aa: CARIPPGVVNYGYTF; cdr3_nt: TGCGCCAGGATTCCCCCCGGGGTGGTGAACTATGGCTACACCTTC
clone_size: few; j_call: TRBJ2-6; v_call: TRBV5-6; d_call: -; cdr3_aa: CASSLWGVGLTGANVLTF; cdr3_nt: TGTGCCAGCAGCTTGTGGGGGGTCGGATTAACTGGGGCCAACGTCCTGACTTTC
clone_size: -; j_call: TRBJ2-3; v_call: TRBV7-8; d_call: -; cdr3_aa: CASSSTGLRDTQYF; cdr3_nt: TGTGCCAGCAGCTCCACCGGACTCCGGGATACGCAGTATTTT
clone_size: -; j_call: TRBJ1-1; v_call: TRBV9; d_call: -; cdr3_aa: CASTSGDRWNTEAFF; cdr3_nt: TGTGCCAGCACCAGCGGGGATAGGTGGAACACTGAAGCTTTCTTT
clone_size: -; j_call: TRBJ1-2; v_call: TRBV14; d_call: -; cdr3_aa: CASSHGGPNYGYTF; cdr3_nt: TGTGCCAGCAGCCATGGAGGCCCTAACTATGGCTACACCTTC
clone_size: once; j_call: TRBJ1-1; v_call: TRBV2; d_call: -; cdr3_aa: CASRDGSMNTEAFF; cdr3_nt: TGTGCCAGCAGGGACGGGAGCATGAACACTGAAGCTTTCTTT
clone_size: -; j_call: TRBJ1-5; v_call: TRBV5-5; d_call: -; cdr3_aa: CASSLDRNQPQHF; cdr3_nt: TGTGCCAGCAGCTTGGACAGGAATCAGCCCCAGCATTTT
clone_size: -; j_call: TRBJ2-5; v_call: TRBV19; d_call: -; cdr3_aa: CASSTRLASGGGETQYF; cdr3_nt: TGTGCCAGTAGTACTCGGTTGGCTAGCGGAGGGGGAGAGACCCAGTACTTC
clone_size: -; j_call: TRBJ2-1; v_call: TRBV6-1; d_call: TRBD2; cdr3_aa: CASCPRDYYNEQFF; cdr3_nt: TGTGCCAGCTGTCCCCGGGACTACTACAATGAGCAGTTCTTC
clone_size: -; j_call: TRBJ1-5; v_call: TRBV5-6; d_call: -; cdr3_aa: CASSLFGEDQPQHF; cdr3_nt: TGTGCCAGCAGCTTGTTCGGCGAGGATCAGCCCCAGCATTTT
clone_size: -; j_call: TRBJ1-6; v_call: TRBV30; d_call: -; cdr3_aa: CAWSGNRDSPLHF; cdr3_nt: TGTGCCTGGTCCGGAAACAGGGATTCACCCCTCCACTTT
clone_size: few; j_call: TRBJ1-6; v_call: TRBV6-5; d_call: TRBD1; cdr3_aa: CASSYSTGEYNSPLHF; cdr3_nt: TGTGCCAGCAGTTACTCGACAGGGGAGTATAATTCACCCCTCCACTTT
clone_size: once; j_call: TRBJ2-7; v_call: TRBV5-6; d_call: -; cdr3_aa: CASSLEGSGSTYEQYF; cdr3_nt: TGTGCCAGCAGCTTGGAGGGTAGCGGAAGCACCTACGAGCAGTACTTC
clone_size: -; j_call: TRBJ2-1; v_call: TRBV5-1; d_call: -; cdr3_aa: CASMPPGSSYNEQFF; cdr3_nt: TGCGCCAGCATGCCCCCGGGGAGCTCCTACAATGAGCAGTTCTTC
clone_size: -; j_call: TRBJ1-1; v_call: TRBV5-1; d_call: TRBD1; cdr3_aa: CASSPTGTALANEAFF; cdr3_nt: TGCGCCAGCAGCCCTACCGGGACAGCTTTAGCTAATGAAGCTTTCTTT
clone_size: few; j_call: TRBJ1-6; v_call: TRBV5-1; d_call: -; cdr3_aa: CASSLAFGQSYNSPLHF; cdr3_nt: TGCGCCAGCAGCTTGGCCTTCGGACAGTCCTATAATTCACCCCTCCACTTT
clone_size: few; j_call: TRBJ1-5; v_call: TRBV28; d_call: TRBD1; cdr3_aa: CASSGTGNQPQHF; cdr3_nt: TGTGCCAGCAGTGGGACAGGGAATCAGCCCCAGCATTTT
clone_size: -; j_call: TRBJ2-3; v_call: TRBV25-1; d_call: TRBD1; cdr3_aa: CASGGQGRETDTQYF; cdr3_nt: TGTGCCAGCGGAGGACAGGGAAGAGAAACAGATACGCAGTATTTT